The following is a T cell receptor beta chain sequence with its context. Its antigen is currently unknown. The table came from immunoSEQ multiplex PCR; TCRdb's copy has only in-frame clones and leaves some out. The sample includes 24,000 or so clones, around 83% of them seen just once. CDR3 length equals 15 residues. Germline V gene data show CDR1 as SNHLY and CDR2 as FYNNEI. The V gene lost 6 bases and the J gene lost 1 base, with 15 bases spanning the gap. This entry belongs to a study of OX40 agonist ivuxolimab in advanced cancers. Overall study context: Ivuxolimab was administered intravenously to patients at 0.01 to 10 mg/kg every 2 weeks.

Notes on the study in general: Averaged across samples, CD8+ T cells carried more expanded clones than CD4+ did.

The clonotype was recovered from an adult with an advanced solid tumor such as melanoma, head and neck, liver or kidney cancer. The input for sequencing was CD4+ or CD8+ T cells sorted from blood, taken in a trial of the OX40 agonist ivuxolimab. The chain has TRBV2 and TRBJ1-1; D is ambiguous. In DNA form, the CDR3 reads TGTGCCAGCAGAGCCTCTCGGGCGGGGAACACTGAAGCTTTCTTT. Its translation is CASRASRAGNTEAFF.